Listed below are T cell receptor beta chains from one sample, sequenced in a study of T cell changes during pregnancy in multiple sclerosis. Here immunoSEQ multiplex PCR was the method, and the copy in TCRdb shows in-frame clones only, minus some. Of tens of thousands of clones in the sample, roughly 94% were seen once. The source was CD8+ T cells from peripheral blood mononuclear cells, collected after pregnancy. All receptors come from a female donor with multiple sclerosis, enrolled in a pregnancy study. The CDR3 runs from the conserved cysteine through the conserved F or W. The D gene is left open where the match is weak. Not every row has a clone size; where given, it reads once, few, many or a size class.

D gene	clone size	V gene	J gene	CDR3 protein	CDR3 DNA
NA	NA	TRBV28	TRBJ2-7	CATPGPNYEQYF	TGTGCCACCCCCGGTCCTAACTACGAGCAGTACTTC
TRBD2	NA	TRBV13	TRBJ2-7	CASSLVLAGEEQYF	TGTGCCAGCAGCTTAGTACTAGCGGGAGAAGAGCAGTACTTC
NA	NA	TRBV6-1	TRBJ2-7	CASSETAWEQYF	TGTGCCAGCAGTGAAACAGCCTGGGAGCAGTACTTC
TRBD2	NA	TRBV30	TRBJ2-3	CAWSAAGGSDTQYF	TGTGCCTGGAGTGCAGCGGGAGGTTCAGATACGCAGTATTTT
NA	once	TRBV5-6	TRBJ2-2	CASTRQTTGELFF	TGTGCCAGCACGAGGCAGACCACCGGGGAGCTGTTTTTT
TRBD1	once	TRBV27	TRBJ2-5	CASSPRTGGRETQYF	TGTGCCAGCAGTCCCCGGACAGGGGGCCGGGAGACCCAGTACTTC
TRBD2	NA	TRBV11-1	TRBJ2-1	CASNSGEYGTSSYNEQFF	TGTGCCAGCAACTCTGGGGAGTACGGGACTAGCTCCTACAATGAGCAGTTCTTC
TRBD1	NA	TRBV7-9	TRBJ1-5	CASSEDRASNQPQHF	TGTGCCAGCAGCGAGGACAGGGCTAGCAATCAGCCCCAGCATTTT
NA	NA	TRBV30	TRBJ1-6	CAWSVTSHRNSPLHF	TGTGCCTGGAGTGTAACGTCGCATCGGAATTCACCCCTCCACTTT
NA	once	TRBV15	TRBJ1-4	CATSRGAGSNEKLFF	TGTGCCACCAGCAGAGGCGCAGGGTCGAATGAAAAACTGTTTTTT
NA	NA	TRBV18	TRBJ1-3	CASSPDSSGNTIYF	TGTGCCAGCTCACCCGACAGCTCTGGAAACACCATATATTTT
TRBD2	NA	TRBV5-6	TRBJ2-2	CASSRIGGRRAGELFF	TGTGCCAGCAGCCGCATCGGCGGGAGAAGGGCCGGGGAGCTGTTTTTT
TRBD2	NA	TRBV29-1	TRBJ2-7	CSVDIGTSGPYEQYF	TGCAGCGTTGACATCGGGACTAGCGGCCCTTATGAGCAGTACTTC
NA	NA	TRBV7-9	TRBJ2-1	CASSHNDEVYNEQFF	TGTGCCAGCAGCCACAATGACGAGGTCTACAATGAGCAGTTCTTC
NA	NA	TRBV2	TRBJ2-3	CASARGTDTQYF	TGTGCCAGCGCCCGAGGCACAGATACGCAGTATTTT
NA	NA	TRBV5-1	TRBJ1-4	CASSQGGSNEKLFF	TGCGCCAGCAGCCAGGGAGGGAGTAATGAAAAACTGTTTTTT
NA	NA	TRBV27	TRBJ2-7	CASSSSLTDSPYEQYF	TGTGCCAGCAGTTCCTCCTTAACCGACAGTCCCTACGAGCAGTACTTC
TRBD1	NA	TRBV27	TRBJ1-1	CASSSSAGDSTEAFF	TGTGCCAGCAGTTCCTCGGCCGGGGACAGCACTGAAGCTTTCTTT